Each of the 12 T cell receptor beta chains below was sequenced from the same sample in a study of molecular identifiers for immune sequencing clone quantification. TCRdb itself ran the PCR reads through MiXCR, one entry per CDR3 protein. This table holds a few hundred thousand distinct CDR3 sequences, over 20% found once. The sample consisted of naive CD8+ T cells from blood, with Jurkat cell RNA spiked in. Subset here: FACS-sorted CD8+CD4-CCR7+CD45RA+ naive T cells. The receptors originated from a human donor in good health. Some libraries in this study had Jurkat cell RNA spiked in.

The table lists this clonotype with many counts. The chain combines TRBV5-5 with TRBJ2-3; 10 bases fit TRBD1. The CDR3 is 16 residues long. Germline CDR1 and CDR2: SGHKS and YYEKEE (reference sequence). V lost 3 bases, J lost 0 bases, and 4 bases stayed unmatched. CDR3 DNA sequence: TGTGCCAGCAGCTCTCCGGGACAGGGGAGCACAGATACGCAGTATTTT. Its protein is CASSSPGQGSTDTQYF.

This sequence joins TRBV14 and TRBJ2-2; no clear D. The CDR3 extends over 14 amino acids. CDR1 and CDR2 from the germline V gene are SGHDN and FVKESK. Trimming pared 1 base from V and 8 bases from J, leaving 11 bases between. The CDR3 nucleotides read TGTGCCAGCAGCCAAGTTCAGCTTTTTGGGGAGCTGTTTTTT. Encoded protein: CASSQVQLFGELFF.

This clonotype has more than one count but fewer than ten. The chain links TRBV28 to TRBJ2-1, with 7 positions matching TRBD2. With 1 base clipped from V and 4 bases from J, the junction kept 4 bases outside the gene matches. CDR3 length equals 15 residues. Looked up from germline, CDR1 is MDHEN and CDR2 is SYDVKM. The CDR3 DNA follows: TGTGCCAGCAGTTTATCTAGCGGAATTTACAATGAGCAGTTCTTC. Its translation is CASSLSSGIYNEQFF. Looking up the rest from reference TRBV28 and TRBJ2-1 gives the full variable domain: DVKVTQSSRYLVKRTGEKVFLECVQDMDHENMFWYRQDPGLGLRLIYFSYDVKMKEKGDIPEGYSVSREKKERFSLILESASTNQTSMYLCASSLSSGIYNEQFFGPGTRLTVL.

The genes are TRBV7-9 and TRBJ2-1, with TRBD2 matching over 9 bases. The germline CDR1 and CDR2 sequences are SEHNR and FQNEAQ (reference sequence). Trimming at V came to 5 bases and at J to 10 bases, leaving 18 bases not matched to a gene. The CDR3 runs to 17 residues. CDR3 amino acids: CASSQATGTSWQGEQFF. The CDR3 bases are TGTGCCAGCAGCCAAGCAACCGGGACTAGCTGGCAGGGGGAGCAGTTCTTC.

For this clonotype: Germline is not matched at one junction end, which may reflect a read error. This chain uses TRBV7-9 with TRBJ2-5; D remains unclear. This CDR3 is built from 14 residues. CDR1 SEHNR and CDR2 FQNEAQ come from the germline V gene (reference sequence). In nucleotides, the CDR3 is TGTGCCGGCAGCTTAGAGCACGGGCGGGAGACCCAGTACTTC. Its protein product is CAGSLEHGRETQYF.

On this clonotype itself: One end of the junction does not line up with germline, which may come from a read error. The J gene is TRBJ2-7, the V gene TRBV4-1; D may match TRBD1 or TRBD2 (6 bases each). This CDR3 comprises 13 residues. The germline gives CDR1 MGHRA, CDR2 YSYEKL. This chain's CDR3 is CASSQGGAYERYF. CDR3 DNA: TGCGCCAGCAGCCAAGGGGGGGCCTACGAGCGGTACTTC.

About this clonotype: This is likely a read error, given that the CDR3 carries no conserved phenylalanine or tryptophan at its end. V and J are TRBV20-1 and TRBJ2-1; D may be TRBD1 (5 bases). The CDR3 covers 18 residues. Per the germline V gene, CDR1 is DFQATT and CDR2 is SNEGSKA (reference sequence). Trimming removed 0 bases at V and 0 bases at J, with 18 bases between. CDR3 nucleotide sequence: TGCAGTGCTAGAGACTCAGGGAAAAGAATAAGCTCCTACAATGAGCAGTTCCTC. Protein sequence: CSARDSGKRISSYNEQFL.

The chain joins TRBV9 to TRBJ2-7; 8 bases line up with TRBD2. CDR1 and CDR2 from the germline V gene are SGDLS and YYNGEE. The ends lost 4 bases at V and 4 bases at J; junction bases unmatched: 10. The CDR3 consists of 15 residues. This CDR3 is CASSPRWTSSYEQYF. In nucleotides, the CDR3 is TGTGCCAGCAGCCCTCGGTGGACTAGCAGTTACGAGCAGTACTTC.

This clonotype has a count of ten or more. V gene TRBV28 combines with J gene TRBJ1-5; D gene uncertain. Germline values: CDR1 MDHEN, CDR2 SYDVKM. There are 14 residues in the CDR3. V was cut by 6 bases and J by 0 bases, with 9 bases left in between. CDR3 protein: CASSPRNSNQPQHF. In nucleotides, the CDR3 is TGTGCCAGCAGCCCAAGGAATAGCAATCAGCCCCAGCATTTT.

V usage is TRBV7-9 and J usage is TRBJ2-7; D perhaps matches TRBD2 (5 bases). V lost 3 bases and J 1 base, leaving 16 bases between the germline ends. The CDR3 length is 16 residues. CDR1 is SEHNR and CDR2 is FQNEAQ in the germline V gene (reference sequence). The CDR3 DNA follows: TGTGCCAGCAGCTTCGACTCGGGGAGCGGATCCTACGAGCAGTACTTC. This gives the protein CASSFDSGSGSYEQYF.

V gene TRBV4-1 combines with J gene TRBJ1-1; D gene ambiguous. Deletions cut 1 base from V and 4 bases from J, with 10 bases between. CDR3 length: 14 amino acids. In germline, CDR1 is MGHRA, CDR2 YSYEKL. CDR3 region: CASSQGLFGTEAFF. CDR3 coding DNA: TGCGCCAGCAGCCAAGGGCTCTTTGGCACTGAAGCTTTCTTT.

This clonotype was seen at least ten times. This chain joins TRBV9 and TRBJ1-1; possible D gene TRBD1, 5 bases. V was shortened by 0 bases and J by 1 base, with 10 bases between the two germline ends. The CDR3 consists of 15 residues. The germline V gene encodes CDR1 SGDLS and CDR2 YYNGEE. The CDR3 loop is CASSVDWGPNTEAFF. The CDR3 DNA reads TGTGCCAGCAGCGTAGATTGGGGCCCGAACACTGAAGCTTTCTTT.